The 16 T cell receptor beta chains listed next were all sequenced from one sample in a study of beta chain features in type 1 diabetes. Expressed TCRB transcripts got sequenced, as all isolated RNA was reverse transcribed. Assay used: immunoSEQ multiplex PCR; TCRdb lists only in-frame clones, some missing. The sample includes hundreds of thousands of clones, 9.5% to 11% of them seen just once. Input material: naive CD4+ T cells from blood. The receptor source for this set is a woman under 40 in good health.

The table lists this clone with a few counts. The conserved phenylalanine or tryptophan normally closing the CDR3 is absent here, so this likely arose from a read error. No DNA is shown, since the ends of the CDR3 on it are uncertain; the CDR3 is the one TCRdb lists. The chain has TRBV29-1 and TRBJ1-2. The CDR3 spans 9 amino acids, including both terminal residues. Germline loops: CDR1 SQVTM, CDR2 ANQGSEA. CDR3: CSVERESNL.

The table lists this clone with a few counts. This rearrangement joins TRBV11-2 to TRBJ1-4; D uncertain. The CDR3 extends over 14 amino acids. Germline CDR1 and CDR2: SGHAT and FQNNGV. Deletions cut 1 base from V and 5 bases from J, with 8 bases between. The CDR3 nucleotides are TGTGCCAGCAGCTTAGGCGGCAAGAATGAAAAACTGTTTTTT. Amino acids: CASSLGGKNEKLFF.

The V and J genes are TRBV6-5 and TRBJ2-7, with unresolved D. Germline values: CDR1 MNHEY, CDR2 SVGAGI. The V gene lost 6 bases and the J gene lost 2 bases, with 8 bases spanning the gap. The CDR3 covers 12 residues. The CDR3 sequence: CASSGGTYEQYF. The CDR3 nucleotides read TGTGCCAGCAGCGGCGGAACCTACGAGCAGTACTTC.

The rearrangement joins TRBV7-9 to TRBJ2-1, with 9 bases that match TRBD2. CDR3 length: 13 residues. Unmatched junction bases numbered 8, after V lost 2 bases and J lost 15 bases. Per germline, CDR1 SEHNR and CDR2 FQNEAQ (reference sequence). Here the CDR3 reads CASSLRREGRLFF. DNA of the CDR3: TGTGCCAGCAGCTTACGGCGGGAGGGCCGTCTGTTCTTC.

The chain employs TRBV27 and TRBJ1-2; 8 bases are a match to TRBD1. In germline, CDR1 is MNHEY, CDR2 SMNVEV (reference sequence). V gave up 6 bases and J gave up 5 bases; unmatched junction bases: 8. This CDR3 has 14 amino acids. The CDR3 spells CASSRTGNRYGYTF. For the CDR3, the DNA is TGTGCCAGCAGCCGGACAGGGAATCGGTATGGCTACACCTTC.

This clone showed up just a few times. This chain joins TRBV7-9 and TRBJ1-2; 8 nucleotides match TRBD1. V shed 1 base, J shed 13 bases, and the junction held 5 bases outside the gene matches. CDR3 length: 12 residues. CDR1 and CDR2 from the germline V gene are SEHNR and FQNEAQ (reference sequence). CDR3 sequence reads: CASSLEWTGSTF. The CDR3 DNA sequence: TGTGCCAGCAGCTTAGAATGGACAGGGTCCACCTTC. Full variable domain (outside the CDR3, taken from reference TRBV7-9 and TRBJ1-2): DTGVSQNPRHKITKRGQNVTFRCDPISEHNRLYWYRQTLGQGPEFLTYFQNEAQLEKSRLLSDRFSAERPKGSFSTLEIQRTEQGDSAMYLCASSLEWTGSTFGSGTRLTVV.

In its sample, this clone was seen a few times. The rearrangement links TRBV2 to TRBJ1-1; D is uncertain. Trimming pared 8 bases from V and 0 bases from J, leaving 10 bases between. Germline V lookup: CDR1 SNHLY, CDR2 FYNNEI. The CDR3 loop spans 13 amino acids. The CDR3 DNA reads TGTGCCAGCGGGCCGAGAATGAACACTGAAGCTTTCTTT. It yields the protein CASGPRMNTEAFF. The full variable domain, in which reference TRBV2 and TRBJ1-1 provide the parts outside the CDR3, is EPEVTQTPSHQVTQMGQEVILRCVPISNHLYFYWYRQILGQKVEFLVSFYNNEISEKSEIFDDQFSVERPDGSNFTLKIRSTKLEDSAMYFCASGPRMNTEAFFGQGTRLTVV.

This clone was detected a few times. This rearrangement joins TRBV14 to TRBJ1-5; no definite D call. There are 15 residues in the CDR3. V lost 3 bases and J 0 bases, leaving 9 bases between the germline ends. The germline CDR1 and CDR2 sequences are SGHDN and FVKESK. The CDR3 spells CASSQAEDSNQPQHF. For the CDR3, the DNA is TGTGCCAGCAGCCAGGCTGAAGATAGCAATCAGCCCCAGCATTTT.

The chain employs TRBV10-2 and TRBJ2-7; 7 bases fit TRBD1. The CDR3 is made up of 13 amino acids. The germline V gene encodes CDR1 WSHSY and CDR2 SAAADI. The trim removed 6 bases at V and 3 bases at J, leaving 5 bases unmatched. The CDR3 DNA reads TGCGCCAGCAGCCCCGGACAGGTCTACGAGCAGTACTTC. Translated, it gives CASSPGQVYEQYF.

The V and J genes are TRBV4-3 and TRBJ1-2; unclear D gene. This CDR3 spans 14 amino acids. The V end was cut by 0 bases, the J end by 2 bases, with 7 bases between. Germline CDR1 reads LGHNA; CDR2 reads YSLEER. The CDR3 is CASSQERGNYGYTF. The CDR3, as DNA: TGCGCCAGCAGCCAAGAACGAGGGAACTATGGCTACACCTTC.

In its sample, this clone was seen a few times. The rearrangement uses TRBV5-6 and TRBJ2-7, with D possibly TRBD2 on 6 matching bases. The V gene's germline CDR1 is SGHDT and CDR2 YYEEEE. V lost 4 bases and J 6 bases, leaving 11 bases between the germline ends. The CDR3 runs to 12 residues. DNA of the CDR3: TGTGCCAGCAGCCGACTAGGTCTCGAGCAGTACTTC. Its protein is CASSRLGLEQYF.

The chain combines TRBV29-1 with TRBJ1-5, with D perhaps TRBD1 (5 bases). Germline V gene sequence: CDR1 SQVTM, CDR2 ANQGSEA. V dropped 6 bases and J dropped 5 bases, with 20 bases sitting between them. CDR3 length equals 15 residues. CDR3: CSVGSQGNGDQPQHF. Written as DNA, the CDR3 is TGCAGCGTAGGCAGCCAGGGTAATGGAGATCAGCCCCAGCATTTT.

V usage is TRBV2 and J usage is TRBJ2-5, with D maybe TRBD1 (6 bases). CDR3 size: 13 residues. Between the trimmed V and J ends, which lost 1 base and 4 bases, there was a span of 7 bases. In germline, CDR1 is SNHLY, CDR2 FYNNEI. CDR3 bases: TGTGCCAGCAGTGAAGGCAGGGGAGAGACCCAGTACTTC. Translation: CASSEGRGETQYF.

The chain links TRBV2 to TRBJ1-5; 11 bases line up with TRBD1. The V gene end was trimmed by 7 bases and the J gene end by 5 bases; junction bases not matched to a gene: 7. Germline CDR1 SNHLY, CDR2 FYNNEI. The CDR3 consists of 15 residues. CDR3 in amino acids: CASIYGTGGDQPQHF. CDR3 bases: TGTGCCAGCATTTACGGGACAGGGGGTGATCAGCCCCAGCATTTT.

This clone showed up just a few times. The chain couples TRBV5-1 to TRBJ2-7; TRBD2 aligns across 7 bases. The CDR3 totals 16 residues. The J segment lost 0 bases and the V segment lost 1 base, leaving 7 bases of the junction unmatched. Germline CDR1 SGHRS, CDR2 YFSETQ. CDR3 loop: CASSLRLAGHSYEQYF. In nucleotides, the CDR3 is TGCGCCAGCAGCTTGAGGTTAGCGGGCCACTCCTACGAGCAGTACTTC.

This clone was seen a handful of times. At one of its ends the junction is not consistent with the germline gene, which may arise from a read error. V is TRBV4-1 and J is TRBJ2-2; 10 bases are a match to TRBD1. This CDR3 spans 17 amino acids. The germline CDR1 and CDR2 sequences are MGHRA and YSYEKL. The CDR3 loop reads CASRQVSGQGTAGELFF. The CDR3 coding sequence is TGCGCCAGCAGACAAGTATCGGGACAGGGGACGGCCGGGGAGCTGTTTTTT.